Listed below are T cell receptor beta chains from one sample, sequenced in a study of response to subunit inactivated influenza vaccine. Using its own MiXCR run on the RT-PCR reads, TCRdb lists one record per CDR3 protein. The sample consists of more than 700,000 distinct CDR3 sequences, 21% of them appearing once. The sample was PBMCs from blood, taken roughly 5 days after vaccination. Receptors originate from a man aged 45-65 years who received an inactivated influenza vaccine. CDR3s include the opening cysteine and the closing phenylalanine or tryptophan. The order of the fields is V gene, clone size, D gene, J gene, CDR3 protein, CDR3 DNA. A D gene is named only where the DNA matches it firmly. Size values are once, few and many counts, or a class for expanded clones, and some rows have none.

v_gene: TRBV10-3; abundance: many; d_gene: TRBD2; j_gene: TRBJ2-3; CDR3aa: CAISEGLTSGTDTQYF; CDR3nt: TGTGCCATCAGTGAGGGGTTGACTAGCGGCACAGATACGCAGTATTTT
v_gene: TRBV4-1; abundance: -; d_gene: -; j_gene: TRBJ1-4; CDR3aa: CASSQDLRGLVEKLFF; CDR3nt: TGCGCCAGCAGCCAAGATTTAAGGGGGTTGGTAGAAAAACTGTTTTTT
v_gene: TRBV7-9; abundance: few; d_gene: -; j_gene: TRBJ2-3; CDR3aa: CASSSPWYF; CDR3nt: TGTGCCAGCAGCTCCCCCTGGTATTTT
v_gene: TRBV12-3/TRBV12-4; abundance: -; d_gene: -; j_gene: TRBJ1-2; CDR3aa: CASSLDGFYGYTF; CDR3nt: TGTGCCAGCAGTTTAGACGGGTTTTATGGCTACACCTTC
v_gene: TRBV29-1; abundance: -; d_gene: -; j_gene: TRBJ2-7; CDR3aa: CSVGGPASYEQYF; CDR3nt: TGCAGCGTTGGGGGTCCTGCCTCCTACGAGCAGTACTTC
v_gene: TRBV4-1; abundance: few; d_gene: TRBD2; j_gene: TRBJ2-1; CDR3aa: CASSTSRGTSGNNEQFF; CDR3nt: TGCGCCAGCAGCACCAGCAGGGGGACTAGCGGAAACAATGAGCAGTTCTTC
v_gene: TRBV7-9; abundance: -; d_gene: TRBD2; j_gene: TRBJ2-5; CDR3aa: CASSPWTSPQETQYF; CDR3nt: TGTGCCAGCAGCCCCTGGACTAGCCCACAAGAGACCCAGTACTTC
v_gene: TRBV10-2; abundance: few; d_gene: -; j_gene: TRBJ1-2; CDR3aa: CASGDREGYGYTF; CDR3nt: TGCGCCAGCGGGGACCGAGAGGGATATGGCTACACCTTC
v_gene: TRBV7-9; abundance: few; d_gene: -; j_gene: TRBJ2-1; CDR3aa: CASSLGELSEQFF; CDR3nt: TGTGCCAGCAGCCTTGGGGAGTTAAGTGAGCAGTTCTTC
v_gene: TRBV12-3/TRBV12-4; abundance: -; d_gene: -; j_gene: TRBJ2-3; CDR3aa: CASSTLPWVDTQYF; CDR3nt: TGTGCCAGCAGTACCCTCCCGTGGGTGGATACGCAGTATTTT
v_gene: TRBV4-2; abundance: few; d_gene: TRBD1; j_gene: TRBJ1-4; CDR3aa: CASSQDRGQGEKLFF; CDR3nt: TGTGCCAGCAGCCAAGATCGGGGACAGGGCGAAAAACTGTTTTTT
v_gene: TRBV15; abundance: few; d_gene: -; j_gene: TRBJ2-7; CDR3aa: CATSRDLGQHFYEQYF; CDR3nt: TGTGCCACCAGCAGAGATTTGGGGCAGCACTTCTACGAGCAGTACTTC
v_gene: TRBV12-3/TRBV12-4; abundance: -; d_gene: -; j_gene: TRBJ1-2; CDR3aa: CASSLREGFGYTF; CDR3nt: TGTGCCAGCAGTTTAAGGGAAGGTTTTGGCTACACCTTC
v_gene: TRBV6-1; abundance: few; d_gene: -; j_gene: TRBJ2-3; CDR3aa: CASRAPGGTDTQYF; CDR3nt: TGTGCCAGCAGGGCCCCGGGAGGCACAGATACGCAGTATTTT
v_gene: TRBV6-1; abundance: -; d_gene: TRBD1; j_gene: TRBJ2-1; CDR3aa: CASSIQGTGGYEQFF; CDR3nt: TGTGCCAGCAGTATCCAGGGGACAGGGGGCTATGAGCAGTTCTTC
v_gene: TRBV7-2; abundance: -; d_gene: -; j_gene: TRBJ1-2; CDR3aa: CASSFGMNYGYTF; CDR3nt: TGTGCCAGCAGCTTCGGGATGAACTATGGCTACACCTTC
v_gene: TRBV3-1; abundance: -; d_gene: -; j_gene: TRBJ2-7; CDR3aa: CAISHVLTSYEQYF; CDR3nt: TGTGCCATCAGTCACGTACTGACCTCCTACGAGCAGTACTTC
v_gene: TRBV12-3/TRBV12-4; abundance: -; d_gene: TRBD1; j_gene: TRBJ2-7; CDR3aa: CASSFHQGAHEQYF; CDR3nt: TGTGCCAGCAGTTTTCACCAGGGGGCCCACGAGCAGTACTTC
v_gene: TRBV29-1; abundance: few; d_gene: -; j_gene: TRBJ1-2; CDR3aa: CSVETTRRDGGYTF; CDR3nt: TGCAGCGTTGAGACTACAAGACGGGACGGTGGCTACACCTTC
v_gene: TRBV5-1; abundance: few; d_gene: -; j_gene: TRBJ1-1; CDR3aa: CASSWTGRGLNTEAFF; CDR3nt: TGCGCCAGCAGCTGGACGGGTAGGGGACTGAACACTGAAGCTTTCTTT
v_gene: TRBV7-2; abundance: many; d_gene: -; j_gene: TRBJ2-1; CDR3aa: CASSPWGVNEQFF; CDR3nt: TGTGCCAGCAGCCCCTGGGGCGTGAATGAGCAGTTCTTC
v_gene: TRBV29-1; abundance: -; d_gene: -; j_gene: TRBJ2-7; CDR3aa: CSVVVASGEQYF; CDR3nt: TGCAGCGTTGTCGTGGCTTCCGGCGAGCAGTACTTC